The 10 T cell receptor beta chains presented below share a single source sample, sequenced in a study of Graves' ophthalmopathy and Graves' hyperthyroidism. Using RNA transcripts, the TCR beta CDR3 regions were amplified. In the first round, RT-PCR was carried out with HTBI primers, and a multiplex PCR formed the second round. TCRdb re-called the multiplex PCR reads through MiXCR, storing one row per CDR3 protein. The repertoire has hundreds of thousands of distinct CDR3 sequences, 20% to 25% of them found once; the top ten carry 3%. The sequenced material came from peripheral blood. The receptors shown here come from a woman younger than 30 with stable Graves' hyperthyroidism.

This clonotype has ten or more counts. The V and J genes are TRBV6-5 and TRBJ1-1, with D possibly matching TRBD1 (5 bases). Trimming stripped 0 bases from V and 1 base from J, with 9 bases between. Germline V gene sequence: CDR1 MNHEY, CDR2 SVGAGI. This CDR3 is built from 15 residues. CDR3 in DNA: TGTGCCAGCAGTTACTCGAACAGGAGGAACACTGAAGCTTTCTTT. Translating it yields CASSYSNRRNTEAFF.

This clonotype occurred many times. The V gene is TRBV20-1, the J gene TRBJ2-5, with 10 nucleotides matching TRBD2. Germline V gene sequence: CDR1 DFQATT, CDR2 SNEGSKA (reference sequence). The CDR3 has 14 amino acids. J gave up 4 bases and V 4 bases, and 6 bases lay outside the gene matches. The chain's CDR3 is CSATSSGRRETQYF. CDR3 coding DNA: TGCAGTGCTACGAGTAGCGGGAGGAGAGAGACCCAGTACTTC.

The V and J genes are TRBV4-3 and TRBJ2-2; no clear D. V lost 2 bases, J lost 4 bases, and 14 bases lay in between. This CDR3 region has 16 residues. CDR1 is LGHNA, CDR2 YSLEER, per germline. This chain's CDR3 is CASSQLEGTSTGELFF. The CDR3 nucleotides are TGCGCCAGCAGCCAACTAGAAGGAACGAGCACCGGGGAGCTGTTTTTT.

This clonotype was picked up many times. The rearrangement uses TRBV6-5 and TRBJ2-7; the D gene could be TRBD1 or TRBD2 (5 bases each). V lost 4 bases and J 3 bases, leaving 7 bases between the germline ends. CDR1 is MNHEY and CDR2 is SVGAGI in the germline V gene. The CDR3 runs 12 residues. The CDR3 DNA reads TGTGCCAGCAGTTGGGACGGCTACGAGCAGTACTTC. This codes for CASSWDGYEQYF.

This clonotype was observed a handful of times. This CDR3 is missing its conserved last phenylalanine or tryptophan, likely due to a read error. The limits of the CDR3 on the DNA are not certain, so only TCRdb's listed CDR3 is given. V is TRBV6-1 and J is TRBJ2-2. The CDR3 has 13 residues if both end residues are counted. CDR1 is MNHNS, CDR2 SASEGT, per germline. CDR3 region: CASSNTDTGELCL.

This clonotype was recorded at least ten times. The chain couples TRBV29-1 to TRBJ2-5; D not certain. This CDR3 region has 13 residues. Germline V gene lookup returns CDR1 SQVTM and CDR2 ANQGSEA. The germline V and J ends were trimmed by 1 base and 1 base, with 7 bases remaining between them. CDR3 loop: CSVEGETQETQYF. The CDR3 coding sequence is TGCAGCGTTGAAGGGGAAACCCAAGAGACCCAGTACTTC.

This clonotype was seen repeatedly, ten times or more. The rearrangement joins TRBV4-3 to TRBJ1-2; D uncertain. The CDR3 runs to 15 residues. Trimming stripped 0 bases from V and 5 bases from J, with 13 bases between. Per the germline V gene, CDR1 is LGHNA and CDR2 is YSLEER. In DNA form, the CDR3 reads TGCGCCAGCAGCCAAGATTCCGGAGATGGGTATGGCTACACCTTC. Amino acids: CASSQDSGDGYGYTF.

This clonotype has at least ten counts. The chain is built from TRBV4-3 and TRBJ2-7; 7 bases fit TRBD1. The CDR3 length is 16 residues. CDR1 and CDR2 (germline): LGHNA, YSLEER. J was trimmed by 2 bases and V by 0 bases; bases with no gene match: 7. CDR3 nucleotide sequence: TGCGCCAGCAGCCAAGATTGGGACAGTACCGCCTACGAGCAGTACTTC. Its translation is CASSQDWDSTAYEQYF.

The table lists this clonotype with many counts. The J gene is TRBJ1-3, the V gene TRBV6-1; a weak D match, TRBD1 (5 bases). Germline assignment: CDR1 MNHNS and CDR2 SASEGT. V lost 10 bases and J lost 2, with 12 bases in between. CDR3 size: 13 residues. This CDR3 is CATTGGTGNTIYF. The DNA for the CDR3 is TGTGCCACCACTGGGGGGACTGGAAACACCATATATTTT.

This clonotype was observed at least ten times. The chain couples TRBV7-9 to TRBJ2-7; 7 nucleotides match TRBD1. The germline V gene encodes CDR1 SEHNR and CDR2 FQNEAQ (reference sequence). V dropped 4 bases and J dropped 0; count of bases not matched to a gene: 6. The CDR3 is 15 amino acids. This CDR3 is CASSSRQGSSYEQYF. In nucleotides, the CDR3 is TGTGCCAGCAGCTCCCGACAGGGTAGCTCCTACGAGCAGTACTTC.